The clone carrying this T cell receptor beta chain was seen repeatedly, ten times or more. No antigen is known for it. TCRdb re-derived calls from the reads in MiXCR, one entry per CDR3 protein. This sample carries around 210,000 distinct CDR3 sequences, 6% to 8% of them seen once, and the ten largest clones take under 7.5%. This sample was included in a study of T cell repertoires in cytomegalovirus infection. Study overall: Public TCR beta signatures were indicative of both CMV infection and a matching HLA type.

General observations from the study: Ex vivo responses were dominated by HLA-C-restricted CMV-specific TCR beta clonotypes. Based on cumulative public TCR beta family frequency, carriers of CMV plus the relevant HLA were identified.

Germline V lookup: CDR1 LGHNA, CDR2 YNFKEQ. CDR3 length: 13 residues. The ends were cut back, 4 bases at V and 4 bases at J, with 11 bases in the middle. This chain joins TRBV4-2 and TRBJ2-7, with TRBD2 as a possible D gene (7 bases). This receptor was taken from a human donor in good health (CMV status not recorded). Some clones in this sample may be carry-over from other donors' samples. Sample: PBMCs. The CDR3 nucleotides are TGTGCCAGCAGCCCGGGGGGCAAGTACGAGCAGTACTTC. This translates into CASSPGGKYEQYF.